These 16 T cell receptor beta chains were all obtained from the same sample, sequenced in a study of blood T cell repertoires in COVID-19. TCRdb's table, derived via immunoSEQ multiplex PCR, lists solely in-frame clones and lacks some. The sample includes under 200,000 clones, roughly 84% of them seen just once. Sequencing was performed on PBMCs or T cells enriched from blood (not recorded which). Receptors originate from a woman aged 45-59 years who had recovered from COVID-19.

This sequence joins TRBV28 and TRBJ1-5; D may be TRBD1 (5 bases). CDR3 size: 14 residues. CDR1 and CDR2 (germline): MDHEN, SYDVKM. Trimming left V 5 bases short and J 5 bases short, with 13 bases between. The CDR3 spells CASSRDRADQPQHF. The CDR3 DNA reads as TGTGCCAGCAGTCGCGACAGAGCAGATCAGCCCCAGCATTTT.

This rearrangement joins TRBV30 to TRBJ2-5; 8 bases match TRBD1. The CDR3 loop spans 14 amino acids. V dropped 0 bases and J dropped 4; count of bases not matched to a gene: 4. CDR1 and CDR2 (germline): GTSNPN, SVGIG (reference sequence). CDR3 region: CAWSVYGQGETQYF. CDR3 in DNA: TGTGCCTGGAGTGTTTACGGACAGGGAGAGACCCAGTACTTC.

There are a few counts of this clone. The chain carries TRBV6-5 and TRBJ1-2, with D maybe TRBD1 (6 bases). This CDR3 is 15 amino acids long. Germline CDR1 is MNHEY and CDR2 is SVGAGI. V was cut by 5 bases and J by 0 bases, with 13 bases left in between. The CDR3 region has the DNA TGTGCCAGCAGTACAGGGTACGGAGCTAACTATGGCTACACCTTC. Translated: CASSTGYGANYGYTF.

The genes are TRBV27 and TRBJ2-2; D gene ambiguous. Trimming cost V 5 bases and J 4 bases, with 8 bases left between them. The CDR3 sequence is 13 residues long. The V gene's germline CDR1 is MNHEY and CDR2 SMNVEV (reference sequence). CDR3 in DNA: TGTGCCAGCAGTCTACGAGTCACCGGGGAGCTGTTTTTT. It translates to CASSLRVTGELFF.

The V and J genes are TRBV3-1 (or the pseudogene TRBV3-2) and TRBJ2-5, with 12 bases that match TRBD2. The germline V gene has CDR1 LGHDT and CDR2 YNNKEL (reference sequence). The CDR3 has 16 residues. J lost 5 bases, V lost 1 base, and 5 bases had no gene match. The CDR3, as DNA: TGTGCCAGCAGCCAAGCTAGCGGGGGGGGTTGGGAGACCCAGTACTTC. Protein: CASSQASGGGWETQYF.

The V gene is TRBV5-1, the J gene TRBJ1-1; the D gene is possibly TRBD1 (5 bases). V lost 3 bases and J 1 base, leaving 10 bases between the germline ends. CDR1 SGHRS and CDR2 YFSETQ come from the germline V gene. The CDR3 is made up of 14 amino acids. CDR3 sequence reads: CASSSQGENTEAFF. The CDR3, as DNA: TGCGCCAGCAGCTCCCAGGGCGAGAACACTGAAGCTTTCTTT.

V gene TRBV11-3 combines with J gene TRBJ1-1, with TRBD1 matching 7 bases. V lost 5 bases and J lost 7; bases outside the gene matches: 7. CDR1 is SGHNT and CDR2 is YENEEA in the germline V gene. The CDR3 totals 13 residues. The CDR3, as DNA: TGTGCCAGCAGCCGAGACAGGGCCAGTGAAGCTTTCTTT. Amino acids: CASSRDRASEAFF.

The J gene is TRBJ2-1, the V gene TRBV29-1; D unresolved. CDR1 is SQVTM and CDR2 is ANQGSEA in the germline V gene. The CDR3 is 13 amino acids. Trimming left V 8 bases short and J 6 bases short, with 17 bases between. Here the CDR3 reads CSLPGRFSNEQFF. CDR3 sequence (DNA): TGCAGCCTGCCCGGCAGGTTTTCCAATGAGCAGTTCTTC.

V usage is TRBV15 and J usage is TRBJ1-2, with unresolved D. V was trimmed by 0 bases and J by 4 bases, leaving 9 bases between them. This CDR3 contains 14 residues. Germline V gene sequence: CDR1 LNHNV, CDR2 YYDKDF (reference sequence). The CDR3 loop reads CATSRELLAYGYTF. CDR3 sequence (DNA): TGTGCCACCAGCAGAGAGCTGCTGGCCTATGGCTACACCTTC.

The DNA for the CDR3 is TGTGCCAGCAGCTTAGGACAGTTCTACGAGCAGTACTTC. This translates into CASSLGQFYEQYF. The rearrangement uses TRBV7-9 and TRBJ2-7; maybe TRBD1 (5 bases). V lost 1 base and J 3 bases, leaving 7 bases between the germline ends. CDR1 and CDR2 from the germline V gene are SEHNR and FQNEAQ (reference sequence). There are 13 residues in the CDR3.

This sequence joins TRBV5-1 and TRBJ1-4, with 8 bases identical to TRBD1. In germline, CDR1 is SGHRS, CDR2 YFSETQ. There are 16 residues in the CDR3. With V trimmed by 0 bases and J by 5 bases, 6 bases remained unmatched. This CDR3 is CASSLEGDRQNEKLFF. Written as DNA, the CDR3 is TGCGCCAGCAGCTTGGAAGGGGACAGGCAAAATGAAAAACTGTTTTTT. The whole variable domain, filled in from reference TRBV5-1 and TRBJ1-4, reads KAGVTQTPRYLIKTRGQQVTLSCSPISGHRSVSWYQQTPGQGLQFLFEYFSETQRNKGNFPGRFSGRQFSNSRSEMNVSTLELGDSALYLCASSLEGDRQNEKLFFGSGTQLSVL.

The CDR3 nucleotides are TGTGCCAGCAGCTTGGAACCTAACAATGAGCAGTTCTTC. Its translation is CASSLEPNNEQFF. This chain uses TRBV5-6 with TRBJ2-1, with unresolved D. The CDR3 is made up of 13 amino acids. Deletions cut 0 bases from V and 5 bases from J, with 6 bases between. The germline gives CDR1 SGHDT, CDR2 YYEEEE.

This clone was counted a few times. The CDR3 DNA reads TGTGCCAGCAGCTTAACGACAGGGAGCACCTATGGCTACACCTTC. Translating gives CASSLTTGSTYGYTF. The rearrangement links TRBV7-9 to TRBJ1-2, with 7 bases fitting TRBD1. CDR3 length: 15 residues. Germline CDR1 reads SEHNR; CDR2 reads FQNEAQ (reference sequence). Trimming removed 2 bases from V and 4 bases from J; junction bases left unmatched: 7.

The chain uses TRBV2 and TRBJ1-4, with D unresolved. V lost 1 base to trimming and J lost 14 bases, with 8 bases between them. Germline lookup yields CDR1 SNHLY and CDR2 FYNNEI. The CDR3 loop spans 11 amino acids. In nucleotides, the CDR3 is TGTGCCAGCAGTGAAGGCCGGTTCCTGTTTTTT. Translated, it gives CASSEGRFLFF.

The chain combines TRBV7-2 with TRBJ2-1; 15 nucleotides match TRBD2. The CDR3 spans 17 residues. V lost 2 bases to trimming and J lost 9 bases; unmatched junction nucleotides: 8. Looked up from germline, CDR1 is SGHTA and CDR2 is FQGNSA. CDR3 nucleotide sequence: TGTGCCAGCAGCTTACGGACTAGCGGGAGGGCGGGGCCTGAGCAGTTCTTC. Protein product: CASSLRTSGRAGPEQFF.

This sequence joins TRBV28 and TRBJ1-2; D is possibly TRBD1 (6 bases). The V gene's germline CDR1 is MDHEN and CDR2 SYDVKM. There are 14 residues in the CDR3. Trimming removed 3 bases from V and 4 bases from J, with 12 bases in between. The CDR3 DNA is TGTGCCAGCAGTTTGATGGGGGCGACCTATGGCTACACCTTC. As protein: CASSLMGATYGYTF.